The next 10 T cell receptor beta chains were all read from a single sample in a study of blood T cell repertoires in COVID-19. The repertoire was sequenced with immunoSEQ multiplex PCR; TCRdb's copy has only in-frame clones and lacks some. The sample has about 370,000 clones, 85% to 90% seen once. The sample taken for sequencing was PBMCs or T cells enriched from blood (not recorded which). These receptors originate from a young man who had recovered from COVID-19.

This rearrangement joins TRBV19 to TRBJ1-1; a weak D match, TRBD1 (5 bases). V lost 0 bases and J 7 bases, leaving 15 bases between the germline ends. CDR1 and CDR2 from the germline V gene are LNHDA and SQIVND (reference sequence). The CDR3 is 15 amino acids. The CDR3 sequence: CASSIDWGTRIEAFF. The CDR3 DNA sequence: TGTGCCAGTAGTATAGATTGGGGCACGAGGATTGAAGCTTTCTTT.

With respect to this clone: Other DNA sequences within the sample encode an identical CDR3. The chain couples TRBV7-2 to TRBJ2-1; 9 bases match TRBD1. V trimming: 0 bases; J trimming: 0 bases; junction bases outside the gene matches: 3. The CDR3 covers 17 residues. The V gene's germline CDR1 is SGHTA and CDR2 FQGNSA. The DNA for the CDR3 is TGTGCCAGCAGCTTAGCTGGGACAGGGAGCTCCTACAATGAGCAGTTCTTC. Protein product: CASSLAGTGSSYNEQFF.

This chain connects TRBV5-1 to TRBJ2-3, with no clear D. From germline, CDR1 is SGHRS and CDR2 YFSETQ. The CDR3 covers 14 residues. Deletions cut 2 bases from V and 5 bases from J, with 12 bases between. The CDR3 bases are TGCGCCAGCAGCTTCGGGTCGACGGGAGATACGCAGTATTTT. Its translation is CASSFGSTGDTQYF. Full variable domain (outside the CDR3, taken from reference TRBV5-1 and TRBJ2-3): KAGVTQTPRYLIKTRGQQVTLSCSPISGHRSVSWYQQTPGQGLQFLFEYFSETQRNKGNFPGRFSGRQFSNSRSEMNVSTLELGDSALYLCASSFGSTGDTQYFGPGTRLTVL.

The gene calls are TRBV10-3 and TRBJ2-2; TRBD1 matches at 11 bases. There are 14 residues in the CDR3. Germline CDR1 and CDR2: ENHRY and SYGVKD. V trimming: 8 bases; J trimming: 3 bases; junction bases outside the gene matches: 2. The CDR3 protein is CAIRDRGDTGELFF. DNA of the CDR3: TGTGCCATCCGGGACAGGGGGGACACCGGGGAGCTGTTTTTT.

CDR3 DNA: TGTGCCAGCAGCTTTAGTGGTGGCTACACCTTC. It yields the protein CASSFSGGYTF. J is TRBJ1-2 and V is TRBV5-4; no clear D. Trimming took 2 bases from V and 7 from J, leaving 6 bases between them. There are 11 residues in the CDR3. The germline V gene has CDR1 SGHNT and CDR2 YYREEE (reference sequence).

The chain has TRBV5-4 and TRBJ1-2; D uncertain. The germline V gene encodes CDR1 SGHNT and CDR2 YYREEE (reference sequence). The CDR3 sequence is 15 residues long. V dropped 1 base and J dropped 4 bases, with 14 bases sitting between them. CDR3 nucleotide sequence: TGTGCCAGCAGCTTGTATGCTGCGAGCGGCTATGGCTACACCTTC. It translates to CASSLYAASGYGYTF.

The chain employs TRBV2 and TRBJ2-1; TRBD2 matches 7 bases. The V and J ends lost 7 bases and 7 bases, in that order; junction bases with no gene match: 7. Germline values: CDR1 SNHLY, CDR2 FYNNEI. The CDR3 has 13 residues. CDR3 protein: CASIWGRGNEQFF. The DNA for the CDR3 is TGTGCCAGCATATGGGGGAGGGGTAATGAGCAGTTCTTC.

The V and J genes are TRBV11-2 and TRBJ2-1, with 8 bases matching TRBD2. Germline values: CDR1 SGHAT, CDR2 FQNNGV. The CDR3 extends over 16 amino acids. The V segment lost 5 bases and the J segment 0 bases; nucleotides outside the gene matches: 6. DNA of the CDR3: TGTGCCAGCAGCCAACTGCGGGGGGCCTCCTACAATGAGCAGTTCTTC. Its protein is CASSQLRGASYNEQFF.

This chain links TRBV28 with TRBJ2-7; weak D call: TRBD1 (6 bases). Trimming stripped 4 bases from V and 4 bases from J, with 14 bases between. The CDR3 extends over 14 amino acids. The germline V gene has CDR1 MDHEN and CDR2 SYDVKM. For the CDR3, the DNA is TGTGCCAGCAGTTCGCCCCGGGACACTTACGAGCAGTACTTC. It is translated as CASSSPRDTYEQYF. Together with reference TRBV28 and TRBJ2-7, the CDR3 gives the full variable domain: DVKVTQSSRYLVKRTGEKVFLECVQDMDHENMFWYRQDPGLGLRLIYFSYDVKMKEKGDIPEGYSVSREKKERFSLILESASTNQTSMYLCASSSPRDTYEQYFGPGTRLTVT.

This clone was recorded only once. This sequence joins TRBV28 and TRBJ2-5; TRBD2 is a possible D gene (6 bases). This CDR3 region has 15 residues. The V gene's germline CDR1 is MDHEN and CDR2 SYDVKM. Trimming shortened V by 6 bases and J by 5 bases, and 19 bases separated the two germline ends. For the CDR3, the DNA is TGTGCCAGCAGCATTCTCAGTGCGGGAAAGGAGACCCAGTACTTC. Its translation: CASSILSAGKETQYF.